Presented here are 22 T cell receptor beta chains from one specimen sequenced in a study of blood T cell repertoires in COVID-19. Measured with immunoSEQ multiplex PCR; TCRdb has only the in-frame clones, and not every one. The repertoire holds around 82,000 clones, with around 89% as singletons. Sequenced: peripheral blood. The receptors were sampled from a man between 65 and 80 years old with active or convalescent COVID-19.

The V call is TRBV4-3, the J call TRBJ1-3; maybe TRBD1 (6 bases). The CDR3 extends over 15 amino acids. Germline lookup yields CDR1 LGHNA and CDR2 YSLEER. The germline V and J ends were trimmed by 0 bases and 8 bases, with 14 bases remaining between them. CDR3 protein: CASSQDMGKGDTIYF. The DNA for the CDR3 is TGCGCCAGCAGCCAAGATATGGGCAAGGGGGACACCATATATTTT.

The genes are TRBV7-2 and TRBJ1-1; D is ambiguous. Trimming took 1 base from V and 5 from J, leaving 8 bases between them. In germline, CDR1 is SGHTA, CDR2 FQGNSA. There are 13 residues in the CDR3. The CDR3 reads CASSLGGGTEAFF. Written as DNA, the CDR3 is TGTGCCAGCAGCTTAGGCGGCGGGACTGAAGCTTTCTTT.

This chain joins TRBV19 and TRBJ2-3; 11 bases agree with TRBD2. Germline CDR1 and CDR2: LNHDA and SQIVND (reference sequence). The CDR3 extends over 15 amino acids. The trim removed 5 bases at V and 6 bases at J, leaving 7 bases unmatched. CDR3 nucleotide sequence: TGTGCCAGTAGTTATCCTAGGACTAGCGGGGATACGCAGTATTTT. Amino acids: CASSYPRTSGDTQYF.

J is TRBJ2-7 and V is TRBV11-2, with D maybe TRBD2 (5 bases). The V gene's germline CDR1 is SGHAT and CDR2 FQNNGV. Trimming stripped 4 bases from V and 7 bases from J, with 17 bases between. This CDR3 has 14 residues. CDR3 protein: CASSYSPLTGEQYF. As DNA, the CDR3 is TGTGCCAGCAGCTACTCGCCGCTGACGGGGGAGCAGTACTTC.

This chain links TRBV4-1 with TRBJ1-2, with 9 bases identical to TRBD1. CDR3 size: 13 residues. V shed 3 bases, J shed 6 bases, and the junction held 2 bases outside the gene matches. CDR1 is MGHRA and CDR2 is YSYEKL in the germline V gene. CDR3 DNA: TGCGCCAGCAGCCACCGGACAGGGGATGGCTACACCTTC. It translates to CASSHRTGDGYTF.

There are a few counts of this clone. This chain links TRBV2 with TRBJ2-2; D is perhaps TRBD1 (7 bases). V lost 7 bases and J 3 bases, leaving 15 bases between the germline ends. This CDR3 is 15 amino acids long. Germline V gene data show CDR1 as SNHLY and CDR2 as FYNNEI. CDR3 residues: CASKEGAGYTGELFF. The DNA for the CDR3 is TGTGCCAGCAAGGAGGGGGCTGGATACACCGGGGAGCTGTTTTTT. The full variable domain, completed using reference TRBV2 and TRBJ2-2, is EPEVTQTPSHQVTQMGQEVILRCVPISNHLYFYWYRQILGQKVEFLVSFYNNEISEKSEIFDDQFSVERPDGSNFTLKIRSTKLEDSAMYFCASKEGAGYTGELFFGEGSRLTVL.

This chain connects TRBV5-1 to TRBJ1-4, with 7 positions matching TRBD1. Germline CDR1 and CDR2: SGHRS and YFSETQ. V shed 1 base, J shed 8 bases, and the junction held 8 bases outside the gene matches. This CDR3 spans 15 amino acids. In nucleotides, the CDR3 is TGCGCCAGCAGCTTGCCGGACAGGACTCACGAAAAACTGTTTTTT. It yields the protein CASSLPDRTHEKLFF.

V usage is TRBV12-3 or TRBV12-4 and J usage is TRBJ2-7, with D perhaps matching TRBD1 (6 bases). The length of the CDR3 is 12 residues. Deletions cut 5 bases from V and 4 bases from J, with 9 bases between. CDR3 sequence reads: CASSPDRYEQYF. The CDR3 nucleotides are TGTGCCAGCAGTCCGGACAGATACGAGCAGTACTTC.

The chain couples TRBV10-3 to TRBJ2-1, with TRBD1 matching 9 bases. The CDR3 loop spans 15 amino acids. The trim removed 6 bases at V and 7 bases at J, leaving 10 bases unmatched. Germline V gene sequence: CDR1 ENHRY, CDR2 SYGVKD. The CDR3 sequence: CAISQGDRATNEQFF. The DNA of the CDR3 is TGTGCCATCAGCCAGGGGGACAGGGCGACGAATGAGCAGTTCTTC.

The rearrangement links TRBV5-6 to TRBJ2-3; 7 nucleotides match TRBD1. With V trimmed by 4 bases and J by 0 bases, 8 bases remained unmatched. The CDR3 spans 16 residues. Germline V CDR1 and CDR2: SGHDT, YYEEEE. The CDR3 sequence is CASSTGQRRSTDTQYF. CDR3 coding DNA: TGTGCCAGCAGCACGGGACAGAGAAGGAGCACAGATACGCAGTATTTT.

The chain combines TRBV27 with TRBJ1-2; 10 nucleotides agree with TRBD1. Looked up from germline, CDR1 is MNHEY and CDR2 is SMNVEV (reference sequence). V lost 4 bases and J lost 8; bases outside the gene matches: 10. This CDR3 region has 15 residues. The CDR3 here is CASSSPGQGPRGYTF. CDR3 nucleotides: TGTGCCAGCAGTTCTCCGGGACAGGGGCCGAGGGGCTACACCTTC.

The chain couples TRBV5-4 to TRBJ2-7; weak D call: TRBD1 (6 bases). The CDR3 is 13 residues long. Germline loops: CDR1 SGHNT, CDR2 YYREEE (reference sequence). V was shortened by 4 bases and J by 3 bases, with 11 bases between the two germline ends. CDR3 loop: CASSLQGLYEQYF. Written as DNA, the CDR3 is TGTGCCAGCAGCCTTCAGGGGCTCTACGAGCAGTACTTC.

The rearrangement uses TRBV3-1 (or the pseudogene TRBV3-2) and TRBJ1-5, with unresolved D. The germline V gene encodes CDR1 LGHDT and CDR2 YNNKEL (reference sequence). With 3 bases removed from V and 4 bases from J, the gap between germline ends came to 10 bases. This CDR3 spans 14 amino acids. CDR3 nucleotides: TGTGCCAGCAGCCAGAGTTCGATTAATCAGCCCCAGCATTTT. It codes for CASSQSSINQPQHF.

This clone is a singleton in its sample. The rearrangement joins TRBV18 to TRBJ2-7, with D unclear. The V end was cut by 3 bases, the J end by 3 bases, with 15 bases between. There are 15 residues in the CDR3. Germline CDR1 is KGHSH and CDR2 is LQKENI. Here the CDR3 DNA reads TGTGCCAGCTCACCTACAGTTTCCCGCAACTACGAGCAGTACTTC. Translated: CASSPTVSRNYEQYF.

This chain links TRBV2 with TRBJ1-3; the D gene is possibly TRBD1 (5 bases). Germline assignment: CDR1 SNHLY and CDR2 FYNNEI. The CDR3 runs 15 residues. Deletions cut 6 bases from V and 0 bases from J, with 12 bases between. DNA for the CDR3: TGTGCCAGCAGGGACGCGGGGCACTCTGGAAACACCATATATTTT. Residues: CASRDAGHSGNTIYF.

The chain uses TRBV19 and TRBJ2-7; TRBD1 matches at 9 bases. The CDR3 runs 15 residues. V lost 5 bases and J lost 4; bases outside the gene matches: 9. CDR1 LNHDA and CDR2 SQIVND come from the germline V gene (reference sequence). This CDR3 reads CASSDYRGPKYEQYF. DNA for the CDR3: TGTGCCAGTAGTGACTACAGGGGGCCAAAATACGAGCAGTACTTC.

The V call is TRBV4-1, the J call TRBJ1-5, with a tentative D call TRBD1 (5 bases). The CDR3 has 13 amino acids. Germline-derived CDR1 and CDR2 are MGHRA and YSYEKL. V was shortened by 5 bases and J by 5 bases, with 10 bases between the two germline ends. In DNA form, the CDR3 reads TGCGCCAGCAGCAGGGGTGAGGATCAGCCCCAGCATTTT. This sequence encodes CASSRGEDQPQHF.

The chain combines TRBV6-5 with TRBJ1-5; no firm D call. V was shortened by 5 bases and J by 6 bases, with 14 bases between the two germline ends. Per the germline V gene, CDR1 is MNHEY and CDR2 is SVGAGI. The CDR3 totals 14 residues. CDR3 sequence: CASSTAGRSQPQHF. The CDR3, as DNA: TGTGCCAGCAGTACCGCCGGAAGGAGTCAGCCCCAGCATTTT.

This clone was seen a single time. The chain has TRBV9 and TRBJ1-1; D uncertain. Trimming took 3 bases from V and 7 from J, leaving 10 bases between them. Per germline, CDR1 SGDLS and CDR2 YYNGEE. The CDR3 covers 12 residues. The CDR3 reads CASSGISGEAFF. The CDR3 DNA follows: TGTGCCAGCAGCGGGATCTCGGGTGAAGCTTTCTTT.

The table lists this clone with a count of one. The chain has TRBV5-8 and TRBJ2-7; the match to TRBD1 covers 10 bases. The CDR3 has 14 amino acids. The junction had 7 bases not matched to a gene; V was cut back by 4 bases and J by 6 bases. CDR1 is SGHTS, CDR2 YDEGEE, per germline. The CDR3 region is CASSRDRGSGEQYF. The CDR3 bases are TGTGCCAGCAGCAGGGACAGGGGTTCAGGCGAGCAGTACTTC.

This clone was detected only a few times. This chain's CDR3 is CASRGRTGGYGYTF. CDR3 nucleotides: TGTGCCAGCAGGGGACGGACAGGGGGATATGGCTACACCTTC. The chain recombines TRBV6-5 with TRBJ1-2; 10 positions agree with TRBD1. Germline loops: CDR1 MNHEY, CDR2 SVGAGI. The CDR3 is made up of 14 amino acids. V was pared by 6 bases and J by 5 bases, with 6 bases of the junction left unmatched.

This rearrangement joins TRBV2 to TRBJ2-7; possibly TRBD1 for D (6 bases). The length of the CDR3 is 16 residues. Trimming took off 0 bases at V and 0 bases at J, with 12 bases between the two ends. CDR1 and CDR2 (germline): SNHLY, FYNNEI. The CDR3 sequence: CASSEAVGTLSYEQYF. Written as DNA, the CDR3 is TGTGCCAGCAGTGAAGCGGTGGGGACACTCTCCTACGAGCAGTACTTC.